This passage covers 21 T cell receptor beta chains from one sample sequenced in a study of T cells in Graves' hyperthyroidism and ophthalmopathy. Amplified TCR beta CDR3 regions derived from RNA transcripts. An initial round of RT-PCR targeting the TCR CDR3 relied on the HTBI primer set. TCRdb passed the multiplex PCR reads through MiXCR, listing each CDR3 protein once. The sample lists about 420,000 distinct CDR3 sequences; approximately 15% were seen once. The sample consisted of blood. Source of these receptors: a woman aged 18 to 35 with Graves' hyperthyroidism.

Only a few counts were recorded for this clonotype. V gene TRBV4-3 combines with J gene TRBJ1-3, with TRBD1 matching 9 bases. The J segment lost 0 bases and the V segment lost 0 bases, leaving 3 bases of the junction unmatched. The CDR3 is 17 residues long. Germline loops: CDR1 LGHNA, CDR2 YSLEER. The CDR3 nucleotides are TGCGCCAGCAGCCAAGACAGGACAGGGGCCTCTGGAAACACCATATATTTT. It is translated as CASSQDRTGASGNTIYF.

The chain links TRBV7-8 to TRBJ2-6; D may be TRBD1 or TRBD2 (5 bases each). V lost 4 bases and J 0 bases, leaving 13 bases between the germline ends. The germline V gene encodes CDR1 SGHVS and CDR2 FQNEAQ. The length of the CDR3 is 17 residues. The CDR3 DNA reads TGTGCCAGCAGCTCCCGGGACCCAGGCTCTGGGGCCAACGTCCTGACTTTC. Translated: CASSSRDPGSGANVLTF.

Here the CDR3 reads CASILNRERGYTDTQYF. The CDR3 region has the DNA TGTGCCAGCATCCTAAATCGGGAGCGGGGATACACAGATACGCAGTATTTT. The chain joins TRBV6-1 to TRBJ2-3, with 7 nucleotides matching TRBD2. V was clipped by 7 bases and J by 2 bases; unmatched bases: 15. CDR1 is MNHNS, CDR2 SASEGT, per germline. The CDR3 contains 17 residues.

The chain carries TRBV5-1 and TRBJ1-5; the D is unclear. This CDR3 has 13 residues. Between the trimmed V and J ends, which lost 2 bases and 6 bases, there was a span of 9 bases. Germline CDR1 SGHRS, CDR2 YFSETQ. The CDR3 spells CASSFGEAQPQHF. DNA for the CDR3: TGCGCCAGCAGCTTTGGAGAGGCTCAGCCCCAGCATTTT.

This clonotype has a count of ten or more. The genes are TRBV7-3 and TRBJ1-3; TRBD1 might be the D (5 bases). Trimming stripped 1 base from V and 2 bases from J, with 30 bases between. CDR3 length: 22 amino acids. In germline, CDR1 is SGHTA, CDR2 FQGTGA. CDR3 region: CASSLIGAGRVNTIRPGNTIYF. The CDR3 region has the DNA TGTGCCAGCAGCTTAATAGGGGCGGGCAGAGTCAATACCATACGACCTGGAAACACCATATATTTT.

This clonotype was picked up many times. The chain joins TRBV28 to TRBJ1-5; D is perhaps TRBD1 (5 bases). V lost 6 bases, J lost 7 bases, and 16 bases lay in between. Per the germline V gene, CDR1 is MDHEN and CDR2 is SYDVKM. This CDR3 contains 14 residues. In DNA, the CDR3 is TGTGCCAGCAGGGTCCAGGGAGGGAGCCAGCCCCAGCATTTT. It is translated as CASRVQGGSQPQHF.

This clonotype was picked up many times. The rearrangement joins TRBV28 to TRBJ2-7, with no clear D. The V end was cut by 2 bases, the J end by 0 bases, with 11 bases between. There are 15 residues in the CDR3. The germline V gene encodes CDR1 MDHEN and CDR2 SYDVKM. This chain's CDR3 is CASSLGRTSSYEQYF. The CDR3 DNA sequence: TGTGCCAGCAGTTTAGGACGTACCAGCTCCTACGAGCAGTACTTC.

This clonotype has just a few counts. This chain joins TRBV3-1 and TRBJ1-6; D gene uncertain. The CDR3 contains 13 residues. Trimming took off 4 bases at V and 4 bases at J, with 5 bases between the two ends. Germline CDR1 LGHDT, CDR2 YNNKEL (reference sequence). CDR3 sequence reads: CASSRGYNSPLHF. DNA for the CDR3: TGTGCCAGCAGCCGAGGATATAATTCACCCCTCCACTTT.

Many counts were recorded for this clonotype. This chain joins TRBV20-1 and TRBJ2-7, with D possibly being TRBD2 (6 bases). CDR3 length equals 11 residues. From germline, CDR1 is DFQATT and CDR2 SNEGSKA (reference sequence). V shed 5 bases and J shed 7 bases, with 12 bases lying between them. CDR3: CSAGGAGEQYF. CDR3 nucleotide sequence: TGCAGTGCTGGAGGGGCAGGGGAGCAGTACTTC.

This clonotype occurred many times. The rearrangement uses TRBV20-1 and TRBJ2-1; D remains unclear. The V end was cut by 3 bases, the J end by 5 bases, with 11 bases between. The CDR3 covers 13 residues. Germline V gives CDR1 DFQATT, CDR2 SNEGSKA (reference sequence). The CDR3 DNA reads as TGCAGTGCTAGTCCCATGACCCACAATGAGCAGTTCTTC. It codes for CSASPMTHNEQFF.

This clonotype was counted a few times. This chain links TRBV7-6 with TRBJ2-5, with D unresolved. V lost 1 base and J lost 1, with 10 bases in between. Looked up from germline, CDR1 is SGHVS and CDR2 is FNYEAQ. The CDR3 has 15 residues. CDR3: CASSLEGSLQETQYF. The DNA of the CDR3 is TGTGCCAGCAGCTTAGAAGGGTCACTCCAAGAGACCCAGTACTTC.

This rearrangement joins TRBV20-1 to TRBJ2-2; 12 bases are shared with TRBD1. From germline, CDR1 is DFQATT and CDR2 SNEGSKA (reference sequence). V lost 6 bases and J lost 6; bases outside the gene matches: 8. This CDR3 comprises 15 residues. CDR3 nucleotide sequence: TGCAGTGCCATGTCGGGACAGGGGGCTCCCGGGGAGCTGTTTTTT. Residues: CSAMSGQGAPGELFF.

The chain recombines TRBV7-2 with TRBJ1-2, with 8 bases matching TRBD1. The CDR3 runs to 14 residues. CDR1 and CDR2 from the germline V gene are SGHTA and FQGNSA. With 5 bases clipped from V and 6 bases from J, the junction kept 8 bases outside the gene matches. In DNA form, the CDR3 reads TGTGCCAGCAGCCTCAGACAGGGGCGGCATGGCTACACCTTC. Protein product: CASSLRQGRHGYTF.

This clonotype was detected many times. CDR3 nucleotide sequence: TGTGCCAGCAGCCAAGATGTGGAGGGACTTGATGGCTACACCTTC. Protein sequence: CASSQDVEGLDGYTF. V and J are TRBV3-1 and TRBJ1-2; D might be TRBD1 (5 bases). V was clipped by 0 bases and J by 6 bases, with 14 bases between them. The CDR3 length is 15 residues. Germline loops: CDR1 LGHDT, CDR2 YNNKEL (reference sequence).

The chain uses TRBV5-4 and TRBJ1-1; D not certain. CDR3 length: 14 residues. Germline V CDR1 and CDR2: SGHNT, YYREEE (reference sequence). With 0 bases removed from V and 1 base from J, the gap between germline ends came to 7 bases. The CDR3: CASSLAPGNTEAFF. DNA for the CDR3: TGTGCCAGCAGCTTGGCTCCGGGGAACACTGAAGCTTTCTTT.

Ten or more counts support this clonotype. The chain links TRBV7-9 to TRBJ2-3; no clear D gene. V gave up 5 bases and J gave up 4 bases, with 10 bases separating them. The germline V gene encodes CDR1 SEHNR and CDR2 FQNEAQ (reference sequence). This CDR3 contains 13 residues. Here the CDR3 DNA reads TGTGCCAGCAGCCGCCCCCTGTCAGATACGCAGTATTTT. This codes for CASSRPLSDTQYF.

This chain links TRBV4-3 with TRBJ1-6; D is unresolved. Germline V gene sequence: CDR1 LGHNA, CDR2 YSLEER. V lost 0 bases and J 6 bases, leaving 9 bases between the germline ends. The CDR3 contains 15 residues. DNA for the CDR3: TGCGCCAGCAGCCAAGAGAGTGGCACTAATTCACCCCTCCACTTT. Protein product: CASSQESGTNSPLHF.

This clonotype was counted ten times or more. The chain uses TRBV6-2 or TRBV6-3 and TRBJ1-1, with a weak D call TRBD1 (6 bases). Germline V gives CDR1 MNHEY, CDR2 SVGEGT. The CDR3 is 14 amino acids. Trimming cost V 8 bases and J 3 bases, with 16 bases left between them. CDR3 region: CASWDTGGYTEAFF. Here the CDR3 DNA reads TGTGCCAGCTGGGACACCGGTGGGTACACTGAAGCTTTCTTT.

CDR3 coding DNA: TGTGCCAGCAGTGGCACGTGGGAGCAGTACTTC. Translating gives CASSGTWEQYF. The chain recombines TRBV6-2 or TRBV6-3 with TRBJ2-7; D not resolved. The germline V gene encodes CDR1 MNHEY and CDR2 SVGEGT. The CDR3 length is 11 residues. With 5 bases removed from V and 7 bases from J, the gap between germline ends came to 9 bases.

The sample holds many counts of this clonotype. The V call is TRBV28, the J call TRBJ1-4; D unresolved. V shed 3 bases and J shed 7 bases, with 15 bases lying between them. CDR1 is MDHEN and CDR2 is SYDVKM in the germline V gene. The CDR3 extends over 15 amino acids. CDR3 DNA sequence: TGTGCCAGCAGTTTTATTACGGAGTACGGTGAAAAACTGTTTTTT. As protein: CASSFITEYGEKLFF. The full variable domain, its missing parts supplied by reference TRBV28 and TRBJ1-4, is DVKVTQSSRYLVKRTGEKVFLECVQDMDHENMFWYRQDPGLGLRLIYFSYDVKMKEKGDIPEGYSVSREKKERFSLILESASTNQTSMYLCASSFITEYGEKLFFGSGTQLSVL.

The table lists this clonotype with a few counts. The V call is TRBV29-1, the J call TRBJ2-7; no definite D call. The CDR3 runs to 9 residues. V gave up 6 bases and J gave up 5 bases, with 5 bases separating them. Germline CDR1 reads SQVTM; CDR2 reads ANQGSEA. CDR3 sequence reads: CSVTNEQYF. CDR3 coding DNA: TGCAGCGTAACCAACGAGCAGTACTTC.